This record looks at one TCR beta chain sequence and its context. This sample was included in a study of blood T cell repertoires in COVID-19. Across the whole study: Donors in the United States, Italy and Spain gave samples during acute or convalescent COVID-19.

Using immunoSEQ multiplex PCR, the repertoire was profiled, and TCRdb retains in-frame clones only, with some absent. Of about 200,000 clones in the sample, about 85% are singletons; the top ten hold 20%. This CDR3 contains 12 residues. The trim removed 5 bases at V and 10 bases at J, leaving 10 bases unmatched. Germline CDR1 and CDR2: SQVTM and ANQGSEA. Sequencing was performed on peripheral blood. The TCR sequence derives from a human donor in a cohort sampled during active COVID-19. This sequence joins TRBV29-1 and TRBJ1-1; 7 bases fit TRBD1. CDR3 loop: CSVHPGTDAAFF. The DNA for the CDR3 is TGCAGCGTTCATCCCGGGACAGATGCAGCTTTCTTT.